The clone carrying this T cell receptor (beta chain) was seen a handful of times. This record belongs to a study of blood T cell repertoires in COVID-19. Turning to the study itself: The United States, Italy and Spain supplied acute and convalescent COVID-19 samples.

Trimming left V 0 bases short and J 7 bases short, with 10 bases between. The CDR3 is 14 residues long. Germline CDR1 reads SGHNT; CDR2 reads YYREEE (reference sequence). As originally analysed: Reference gene primer amplification gave estimated nucleated cell counts. Sequencing used immunoSEQ multiplex PCR; TCRdb keeps in-frame clones, though not all of them. For V, J and clone size, that table is used; D and trimming come from the DNA. The sample shows approximately 460,000 clones, 75% to 90% of them seen only once. The chain joins TRBV5-4 to TRBJ2-2; D is perhaps TRBD2 (5 bases). Sequencing was done on a sample of peripheral blood. The sequence was collected from a man between 18 and 29 years old with COVID-19, enrolled during active disease. CDR3 nucleotide sequence: TGTGCCAGCAGCTTGGGAGGGCTTGGCGGGGAGCTGTTTTTT. This translates into CASSLGGLGGELFF.